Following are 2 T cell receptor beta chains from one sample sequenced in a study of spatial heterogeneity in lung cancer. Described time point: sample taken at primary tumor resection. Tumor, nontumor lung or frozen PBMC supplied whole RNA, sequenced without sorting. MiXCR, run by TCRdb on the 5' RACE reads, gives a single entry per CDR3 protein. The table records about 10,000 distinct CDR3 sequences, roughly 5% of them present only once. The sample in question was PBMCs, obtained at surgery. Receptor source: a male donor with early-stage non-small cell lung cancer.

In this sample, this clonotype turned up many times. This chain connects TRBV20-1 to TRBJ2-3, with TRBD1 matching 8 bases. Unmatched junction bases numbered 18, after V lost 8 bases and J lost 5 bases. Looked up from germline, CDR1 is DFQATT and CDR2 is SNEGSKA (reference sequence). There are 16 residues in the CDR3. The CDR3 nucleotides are TGCAGTCCGCGACAGGGGCCCCAGCCAGGCCGAGATACGCAGTATTTT. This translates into CSPRQGPQPGRDTQYF.

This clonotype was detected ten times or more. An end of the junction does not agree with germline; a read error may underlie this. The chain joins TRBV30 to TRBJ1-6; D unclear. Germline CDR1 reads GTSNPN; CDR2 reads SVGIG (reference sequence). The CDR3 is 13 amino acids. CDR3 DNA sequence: TGTGCCTGGGGTGTGATTGATAATTCACCCCTCCACTTT. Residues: CAWGVIDNSPLHF.